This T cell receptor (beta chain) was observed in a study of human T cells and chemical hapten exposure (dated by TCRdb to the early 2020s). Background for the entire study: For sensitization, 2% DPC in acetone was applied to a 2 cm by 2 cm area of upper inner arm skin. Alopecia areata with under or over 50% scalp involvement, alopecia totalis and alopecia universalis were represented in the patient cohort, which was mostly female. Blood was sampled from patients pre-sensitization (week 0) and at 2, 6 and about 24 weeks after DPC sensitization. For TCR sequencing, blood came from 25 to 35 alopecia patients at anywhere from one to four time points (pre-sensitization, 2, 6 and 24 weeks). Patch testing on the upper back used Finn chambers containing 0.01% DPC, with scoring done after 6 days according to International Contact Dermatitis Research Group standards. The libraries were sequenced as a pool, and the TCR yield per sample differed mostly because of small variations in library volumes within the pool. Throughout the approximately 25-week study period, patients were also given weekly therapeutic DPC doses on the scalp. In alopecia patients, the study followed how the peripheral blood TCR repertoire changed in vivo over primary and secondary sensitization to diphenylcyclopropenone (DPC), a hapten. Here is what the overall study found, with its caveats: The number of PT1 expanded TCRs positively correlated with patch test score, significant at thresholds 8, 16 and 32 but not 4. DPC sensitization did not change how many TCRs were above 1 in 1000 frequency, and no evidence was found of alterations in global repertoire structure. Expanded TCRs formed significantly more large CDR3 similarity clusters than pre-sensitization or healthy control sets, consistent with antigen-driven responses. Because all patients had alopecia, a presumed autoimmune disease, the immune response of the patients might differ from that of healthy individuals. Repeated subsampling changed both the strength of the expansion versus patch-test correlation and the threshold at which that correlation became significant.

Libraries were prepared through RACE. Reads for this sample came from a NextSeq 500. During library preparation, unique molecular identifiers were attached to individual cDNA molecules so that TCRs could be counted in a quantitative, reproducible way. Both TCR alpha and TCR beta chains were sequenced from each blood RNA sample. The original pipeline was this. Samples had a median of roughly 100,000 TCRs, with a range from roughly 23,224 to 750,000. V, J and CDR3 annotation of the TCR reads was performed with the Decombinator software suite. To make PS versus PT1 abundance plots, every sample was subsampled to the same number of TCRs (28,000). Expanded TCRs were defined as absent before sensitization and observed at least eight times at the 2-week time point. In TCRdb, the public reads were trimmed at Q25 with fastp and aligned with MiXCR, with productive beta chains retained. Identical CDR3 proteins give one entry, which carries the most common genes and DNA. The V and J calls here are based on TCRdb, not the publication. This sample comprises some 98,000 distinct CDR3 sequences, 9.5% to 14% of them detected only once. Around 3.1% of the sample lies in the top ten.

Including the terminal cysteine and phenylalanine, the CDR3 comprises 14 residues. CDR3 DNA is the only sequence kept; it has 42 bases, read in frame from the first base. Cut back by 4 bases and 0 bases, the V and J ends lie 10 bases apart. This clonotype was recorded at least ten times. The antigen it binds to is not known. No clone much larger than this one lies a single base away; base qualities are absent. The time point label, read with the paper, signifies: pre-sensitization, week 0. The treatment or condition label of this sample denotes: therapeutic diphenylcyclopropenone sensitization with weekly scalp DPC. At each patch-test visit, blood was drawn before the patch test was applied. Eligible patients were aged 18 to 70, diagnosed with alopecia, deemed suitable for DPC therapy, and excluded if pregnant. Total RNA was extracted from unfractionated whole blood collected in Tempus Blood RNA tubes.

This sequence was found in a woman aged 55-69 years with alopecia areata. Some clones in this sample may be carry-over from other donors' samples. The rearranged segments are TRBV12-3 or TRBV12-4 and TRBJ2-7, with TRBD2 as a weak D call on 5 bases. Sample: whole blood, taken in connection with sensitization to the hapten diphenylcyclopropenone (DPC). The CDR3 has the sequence CASSYGGLSYEQYF. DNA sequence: TGTGCCAGCAGTTACGGAGGACTCTCCTACGAGCAGTACTTC.